The source of this T cell receptor (beta chain) is a study of blood T cell repertoires in COVID-19. Data came from immunoSEQ multiplex PCR; TCRdb stores just in-frame clones and leaves some out. The table has 200,000 to 250,000 clones, approximately 90% seen once. Grouping used clinical history reported by participants in a survey and questionnaire. Trimming pared 3 bases from V and 2 bases from J, leaving 14 bases between. Germline assignment: CDR1 SGDLS and CDR2 YYNGEE. The CDR3 has 15 residues. There are a few counts of this clone. This TCR was sampled from a woman in her thirties or forties with acute COVID-19. V gene TRBV9 combines with J gene TRBJ1-1; tentative D call: TRBD1 (6 bases). What was sequenced was PBMCs or T cells enriched from blood (not recorded which). CDR3 in amino acids: CASSAGDTLNTEAFF. In nucleotides, the CDR3 is TGTGCCAGCAGCGCCGGGGACACCCTTAACACTGAAGCTTTCTTT.